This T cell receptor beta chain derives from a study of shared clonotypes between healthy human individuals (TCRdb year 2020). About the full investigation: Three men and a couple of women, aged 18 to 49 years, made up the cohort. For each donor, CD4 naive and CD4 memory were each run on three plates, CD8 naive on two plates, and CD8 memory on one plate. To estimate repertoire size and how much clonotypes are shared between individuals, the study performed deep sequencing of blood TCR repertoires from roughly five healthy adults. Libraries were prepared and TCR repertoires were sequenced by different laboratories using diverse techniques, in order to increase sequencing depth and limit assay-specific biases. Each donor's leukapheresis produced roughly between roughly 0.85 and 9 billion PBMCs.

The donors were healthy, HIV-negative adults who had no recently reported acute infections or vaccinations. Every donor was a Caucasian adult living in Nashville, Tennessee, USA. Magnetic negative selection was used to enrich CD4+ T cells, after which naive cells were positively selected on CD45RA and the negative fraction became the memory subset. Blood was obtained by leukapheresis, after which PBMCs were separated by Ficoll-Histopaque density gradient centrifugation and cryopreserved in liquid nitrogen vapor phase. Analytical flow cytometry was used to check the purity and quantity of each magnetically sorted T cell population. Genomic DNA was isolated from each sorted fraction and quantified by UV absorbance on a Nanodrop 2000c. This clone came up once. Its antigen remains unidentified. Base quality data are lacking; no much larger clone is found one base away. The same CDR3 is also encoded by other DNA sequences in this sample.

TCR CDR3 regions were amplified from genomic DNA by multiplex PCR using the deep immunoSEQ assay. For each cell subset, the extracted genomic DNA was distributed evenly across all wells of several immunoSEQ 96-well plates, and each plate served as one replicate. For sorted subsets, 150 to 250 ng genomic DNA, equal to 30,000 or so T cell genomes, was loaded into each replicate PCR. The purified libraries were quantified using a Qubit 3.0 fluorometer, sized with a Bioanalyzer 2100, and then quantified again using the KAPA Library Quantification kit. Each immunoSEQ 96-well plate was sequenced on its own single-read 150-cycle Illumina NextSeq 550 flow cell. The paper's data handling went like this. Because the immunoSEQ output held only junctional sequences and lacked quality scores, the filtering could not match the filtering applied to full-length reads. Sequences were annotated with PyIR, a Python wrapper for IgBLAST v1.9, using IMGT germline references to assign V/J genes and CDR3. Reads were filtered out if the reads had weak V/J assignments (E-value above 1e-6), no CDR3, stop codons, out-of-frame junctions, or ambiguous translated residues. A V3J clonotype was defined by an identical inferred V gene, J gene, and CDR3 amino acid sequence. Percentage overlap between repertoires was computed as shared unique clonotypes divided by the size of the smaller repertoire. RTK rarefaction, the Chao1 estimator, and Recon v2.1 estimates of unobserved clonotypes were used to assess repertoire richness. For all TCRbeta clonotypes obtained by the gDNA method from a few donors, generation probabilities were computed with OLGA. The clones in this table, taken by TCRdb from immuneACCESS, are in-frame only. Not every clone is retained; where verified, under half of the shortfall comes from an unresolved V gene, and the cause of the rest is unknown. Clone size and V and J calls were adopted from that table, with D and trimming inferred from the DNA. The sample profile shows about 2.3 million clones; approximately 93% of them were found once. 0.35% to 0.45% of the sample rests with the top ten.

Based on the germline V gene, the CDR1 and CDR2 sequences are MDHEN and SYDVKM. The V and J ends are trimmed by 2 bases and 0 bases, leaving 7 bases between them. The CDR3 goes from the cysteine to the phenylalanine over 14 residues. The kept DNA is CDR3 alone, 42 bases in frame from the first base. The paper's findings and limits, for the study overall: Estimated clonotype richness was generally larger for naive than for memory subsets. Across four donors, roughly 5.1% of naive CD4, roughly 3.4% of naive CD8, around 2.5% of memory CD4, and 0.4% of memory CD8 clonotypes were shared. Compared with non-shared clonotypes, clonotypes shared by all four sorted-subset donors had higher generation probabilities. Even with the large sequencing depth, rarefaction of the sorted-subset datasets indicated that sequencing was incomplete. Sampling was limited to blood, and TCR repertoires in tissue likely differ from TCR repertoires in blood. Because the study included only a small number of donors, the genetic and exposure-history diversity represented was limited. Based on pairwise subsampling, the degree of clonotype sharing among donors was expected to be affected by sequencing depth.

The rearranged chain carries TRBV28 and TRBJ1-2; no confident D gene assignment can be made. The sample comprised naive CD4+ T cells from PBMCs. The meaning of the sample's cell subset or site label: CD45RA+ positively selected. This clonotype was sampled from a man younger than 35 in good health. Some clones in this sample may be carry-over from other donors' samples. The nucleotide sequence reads TGTGCCAGCAGTTTAACGGGTCCTAACTATGGCTACACCTTC. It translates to CASSLTGPNYGYTF.